This T cell receptor (beta chain) comes out of a study of shared clonotypes between healthy human individuals (dated by TCRdb to 2018 to 2020). Study-wide context: Three men and a couple of women, aged 18 to 49 years, made up the cohort. Per donor, three plates each were used for CD4 naive and CD4 memory, two for CD8 naive, and one for CD8 memory. Blood TCR repertoires of about 5 healthy adults were deeply sequenced to estimate repertoire size and the extent of clonotype sharing between individuals. Libraries were prepared and TCR repertoires were sequenced by different laboratories using diverse techniques, in order to increase sequencing depth and limit assay-specific biases. Each donor's leukapheresis produced roughly between roughly 0.85 and 9.5 billion PBMCs. The investigation overall reported the following: Compared with non-shared clonotypes, the clonotypes found in all four sorted-subset donors had higher generation probabilities. Naive subsets generally had larger estimated clonotype richness than memory subsets did. Even with the large sequencing depth, rarefaction of the sorted-subset datasets indicated that sequencing was incomplete. Because the study included a small number of donors, the genetic and exposure-history diversity represented was limited. Only blood was sampled, and tissue TCR repertoires likely differ from those in blood. When several donors were compared, the shared fraction of clonotypes was 5% to 6.5% for naive CD4, around 3.5% for naive CD8, more than 2% for memory CD4, and roughly 0.43% for memory CD8. Based on pairwise subsampling, the degree of clonotype sharing among donors was expected to be affected by sequencing depth.

CD8 naive samples were obtained by positive selection for CCR7 among CD45RO-negative cells, yielding a CD45RA+CCR7+ population from which TemRA cells were excluded. Donors were healthy HIV-negative adults with no recently reported acute infections or vaccinations. Every donor was a Caucasian adult living in Nashville, Tennessee, USA. Blood was collected by leukapheresis, and PBMCs were isolated by Ficoll-Histopaque density gradient centrifugation and then cryopreserved in liquid nitrogen vapor phase. Analytical flow cytometry was used to check the purity and quantity of each magnetically sorted T cell population. From each sorted fraction, genomic DNA was isolated and quantified by UV absorbance on a Nanodrop 2000c. V is clipped by 3 bases and J by 5 bases, and the sequence between their germline boundaries is 6 bases long. Its CDR3 holds 11 amino acids, cysteine through phenylalanine. Only CDR3 DNA is held: 33 bases, read in frame from base 1. Taken from the germline V gene (reference sequence), the CDR1 and CDR2 loops are SGHNT and YYREEE.

Using the deep immunoSEQ assay, TCR CDR3 regions were amplified from genomic DNA by multiplex PCR. For each cell subset, the extracted genomic DNA was distributed evenly across all wells of several immunoSEQ 96-well plates, and each plate served as one replicate. For sorted subsets, each replicate PCR was loaded with 150 to 250 ng genomic DNA, equivalent to about 30,000 T cell genomes. The purified libraries were quantified using a Qubit 3.0 fluorometer, sized with a Bioanalyzer 2100, and then quantified again using the KAPA Library Quantification kit. Every immunoSEQ 96-well plate was sequenced on a separate single-read 150-cycle Illumina NextSeq 550 flow cell. Concerning the study's data processing: Because the immunoSEQ output held only junctional sequences and lacked quality scores, the filtering could not match the filtering applied to full-length reads. Sequences were annotated with PyIR, a Python wrapper for IgBLAST v1.9, using IMGT germline references to assign V/J genes and CDR3. Any read was removed if the V/J assignment was weak (E-value above 1e-6), the CDR3 was missing, or the read contained stop codons, out-of-frame junctions, or ambiguous translated residues. A V3J clonotype was defined by an identical inferred V gene, J gene, and CDR3 amino acid sequence. The percentage overlap between two repertoires was calculated by dividing the number of shared unique clonotypes by the size of the smaller repertoire. Repertoire richness was assessed with RTK rarefaction, the Chao1 estimator, and Recon v2.1 estimates of unobserved clonotypes. Generation probabilities were computed with OLGA for all TCRbeta clonotypes obtained by the gDNA method from a handful of donors. TCRdb retrieved this table from immuneACCESS and kept in-frame rearrangements only. Not all clones are present; in checked studies, unresolved V genes account for under half, and no reason is known for the remainder. D and trimming come from the DNA, and the V and J calls and clone size come from that table. Recorded for this sample are about 2.1 million clones; 80% to 95% of them occurred a single time. The top ten constitute less than 2% of the sample.

To note about this clone: The clone's antigen remains unknown. The input lacks base qualities; no much larger clone sits a single base away.

Recombination joined TRBV5-4 with TRBJ2-7; there is no confident call for the D gene. The sequence was collected from a man aged 18 to 30 in good health. Some clones in this sample may be carry-over from other donors' samples. The sample comprised naive CD8+ T cells from PBMCs. Sample cell subset or site, as interpreted from the label and publication: CD45RA+CCR7+. The CDR3 region: CASSSPHEQYF. In nucleotides, the sequence is TGTGCCAGCAGCTCCCCCCACGAGCAGTACTTC.